This TCR beta chain was obtained from a study of shared clonotypes between healthy human individuals (dated by TCRdb to 2020 to 2022). For the study in its entirety: The cohort comprised two women and a few men aged 18 to 49 years. Each donor's leukapheresis produced roughly between roughly 0.85 and 10 billion PBMCs. The study deeply sequenced blood TCR repertoires of five healthy adults to estimate repertoire size and the extent of clonotype sharing between individuals. To increase sequencing depth and limit assay-specific biases, different laboratories used diverse techniques to prepare libraries and sequence TCR repertoires. For each donor, CD4 naive and CD4 memory were each given three plates, CD8 naive was given two plates, and CD8 memory was given one plate. Study-wide findings and limitations: The genetic and exposure-history diversity represented was limited by the small number of donors. Sampling was restricted to blood, and TCR repertoires in tissues likely differ from the TCR repertoires found in blood. Around 5% of naive CD4, 3.5% of naive CD8, 2.3% of memory CD4, and more than 0.35% of memory CD8 clonotypes were shared across several donors. Estimated clonotype richness was generally larger for naive than for memory subsets. Rarefaction of sorted-subset datasets indicated incomplete sequencing despite the large sequencing depth. Compared with non-shared clonotypes, clonotypes shared by all four sorted-subset donors had higher generation probabilities. Based on pairwise subsampling, the degree of clonotype sharing among donors was expected to be affected by sequencing depth.

To note about this clone: The antigen it binds to is not known. The sample holds no much larger clone one base away, and base qualities are not on file.

V loses 5 bases at its end and J loses 9 bases; junction bases beyond the gene matches: 9. The germline V gene (reference sequence) specifies MNHEY as CDR1 and SMNVEV as CDR2. The CDR3 covers 14 residues, taking in both the cysteine and the phenylalanine. Only CDR3 DNA is held: 42 bases, read in frame from base 1. The donors were healthy, HIV-negative adults with no recently reported acute infections or vaccinations. Every donor was a Caucasian adult living in Nashville, Tennessee, USA. Magnetic negative selection was used to enrich CD4+ T cells, after which naive cells were positively selected on CD45RA and the negative fraction became the memory subset. After blood collection by leukapheresis, PBMCs were isolated using Ficoll-Histopaque density gradient centrifugation and then cryopreserved in the vapor phase of liquid nitrogen. Analytical flow cytometry was used to check the purity and quantity of every magnetically sorted T cell population. From each sorted fraction, genomic DNA was isolated and quantified by UV absorbance on a Nanodrop 2000c.

Using the deep immunoSEQ assay, multiplex PCR amplified TCR CDR3 regions from genomic DNA. For each cell subset, the extracted genomic DNA was distributed evenly across all wells of several immunoSEQ 96-well plates, and each plate served as one replicate. For sorted subsets, roughly 200 ng of genomic DNA, equivalent to about 30,000 T cell genomes, went into each replicate PCR. Purified libraries were quantified with a Qubit 3.0 fluorometer, sized on a Bioanalyzer 2100, and re-quantified with the KAPA Library Quantification kit. Every immunoSEQ 96-well plate was sequenced on a dedicated single-read 150-cycle Illumina NextSeq 550 flow cell. On the authors' methods: Because the immunoSEQ output held only junctional sequences and lacked quality scores, the filtering could not match the filtering applied to full-length reads. Sequences were annotated with PyIR, a Python wrapper for IgBLAST v1.9, using IMGT germline references to assign V/J genes and CDR3. Any read was removed if the V/J assignment was weak (E-value above 1e-6), the CDR3 was missing, or the read contained stop codons, out-of-frame junctions, or ambiguous translated residues. A V3J clonotype was defined by an identical inferred V gene, J gene, and CDR3 amino acid sequence. To compute the percentage overlap between repertoires, the number of shared unique clonotypes was divided by the size of the smaller repertoire. Richness of each repertoire was evaluated using RTK rarefaction, the Chao1 estimator, and Recon v2.1 estimates of unobserved clonotypes. Generation probabilities were computed with OLGA for all TCRbeta clonotypes obtained by the gDNA method from a few donors. Entries here come from immuneACCESS through TCRdb and include only in-frame sequences with V and J called. Some clones fail to appear in such tables; in the studies checked, an unresolved V gene covers under half of the shortfall, and the cause of the remainder is unknown. The D gene and trimming were derived from the DNA, and the V and J assignments and clone size from that table. For this sample the table gives some 650,000 clones, of which almost 97% were detected only once. Of the sample, roughly 0.05% is held by the ten largest clones.

The sequenced sample consisted of naive CD4+ T cells sorted from blood. Taken with the paper, the label for cell subset or site translates to: CD45RA+ positively selected. The V and J genes are TRBV27 and TRBJ2-7, and 11 junctional nucleotides match TRBD1. This TCR was sampled from a woman under 40 in good health. Here is the DNA: TGTGCCAGCAGTATCCGGGACAGGGGGTCGGTGCAGTACTTC. Its translation reads: CASSIRDRGSVQYF.